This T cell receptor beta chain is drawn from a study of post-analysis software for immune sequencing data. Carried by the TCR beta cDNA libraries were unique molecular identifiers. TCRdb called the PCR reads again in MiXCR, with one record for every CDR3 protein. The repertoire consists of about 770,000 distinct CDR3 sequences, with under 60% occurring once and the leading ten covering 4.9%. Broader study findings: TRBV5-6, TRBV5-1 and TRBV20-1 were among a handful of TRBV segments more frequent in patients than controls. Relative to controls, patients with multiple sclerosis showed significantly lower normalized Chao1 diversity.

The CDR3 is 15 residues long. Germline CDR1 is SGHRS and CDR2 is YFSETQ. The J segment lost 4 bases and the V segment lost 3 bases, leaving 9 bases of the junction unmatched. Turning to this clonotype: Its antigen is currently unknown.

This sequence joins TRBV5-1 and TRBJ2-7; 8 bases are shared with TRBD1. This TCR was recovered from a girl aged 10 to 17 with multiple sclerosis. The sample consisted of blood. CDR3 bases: TGCGCCAGCAGCTCCGGACAGGGAATTTTGTACGAGCAGTACTTC. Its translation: CASSSGQGILYEQYF.